This T cell receptor beta chain is from a study of CD8+ T cells in alopecia areata. The sequencing template was cDNA reverse transcribed from extracted RNA. Assay used: immunoSEQ multiplex PCR; TCRdb lists only in-frame clones, some missing. The sample holds under 250,000 clones, around 50% seen once. Germline V gives CDR1 LNHDA, CDR2 SQIVND (reference sequence). V lost 6 bases and J lost 4, with 4 bases in between. The CDR3 is 11 amino acids. In its sample, this clone was seen a few times. The clonotype comes from a human donor in good health. The chain employs TRBV19 and TRBJ2-1; D not certain. Sequenced: CD8+ T cells sorted from blood. CDR3 DNA: TGTGCCAGTAGCCAGTACAATGAGCAGTTCTTC. Protein: CASSQYNEQFF.